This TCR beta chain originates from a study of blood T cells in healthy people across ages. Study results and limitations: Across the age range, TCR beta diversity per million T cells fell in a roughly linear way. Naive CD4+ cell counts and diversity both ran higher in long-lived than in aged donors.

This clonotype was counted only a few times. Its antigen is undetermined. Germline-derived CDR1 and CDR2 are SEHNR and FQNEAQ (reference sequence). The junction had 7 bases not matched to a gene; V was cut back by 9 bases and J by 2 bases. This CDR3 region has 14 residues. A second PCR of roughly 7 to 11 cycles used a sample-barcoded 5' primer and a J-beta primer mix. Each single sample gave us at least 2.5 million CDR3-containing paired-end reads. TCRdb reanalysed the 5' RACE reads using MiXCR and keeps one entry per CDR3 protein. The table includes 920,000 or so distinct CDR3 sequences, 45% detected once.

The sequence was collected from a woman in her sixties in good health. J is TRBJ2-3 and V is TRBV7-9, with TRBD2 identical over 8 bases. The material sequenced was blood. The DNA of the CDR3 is TGTGCCAGTTCCATTAGCGGGACCACAGATACGCAGTATTTT. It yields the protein CASSISGTTDTQYF. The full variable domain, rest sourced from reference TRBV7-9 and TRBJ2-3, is DTGVSQNPRHKITKRGQNVTFRCDPISEHNRLYWYRQTLGQGPEFLTYFQNEAQLEKSRLLSDRFSAERPKGSFSTLEIQRTEQGDSAMYLCASSISGTTDTQYFGPGTRLTVL.